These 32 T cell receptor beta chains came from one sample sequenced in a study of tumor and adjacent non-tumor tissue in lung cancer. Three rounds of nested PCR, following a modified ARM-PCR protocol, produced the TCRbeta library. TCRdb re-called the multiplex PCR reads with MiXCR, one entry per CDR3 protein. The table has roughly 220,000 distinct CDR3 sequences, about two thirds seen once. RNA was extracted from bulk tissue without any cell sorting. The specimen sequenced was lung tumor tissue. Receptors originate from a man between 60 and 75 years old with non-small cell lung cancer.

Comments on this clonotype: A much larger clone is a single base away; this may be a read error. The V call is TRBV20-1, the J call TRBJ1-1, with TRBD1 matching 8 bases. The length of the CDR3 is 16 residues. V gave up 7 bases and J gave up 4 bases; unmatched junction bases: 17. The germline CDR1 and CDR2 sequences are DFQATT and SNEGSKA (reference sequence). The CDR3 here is CSVRGGAGGPCTEAFF. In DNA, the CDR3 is TGCAGTGTCAGAGGTGGCGCAGGGGGCCCCTGCACTGAAGCTTTCTTT.

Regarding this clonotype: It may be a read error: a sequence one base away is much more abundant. The CDR3 sequence: CSALNPRSNQSQHF. The CDR3 DNA reads TGCAGTGCATTGAATCCCCGTAGCAATCAGTCCCAGCATTTT. This sequence joins TRBV20-1 and TRBJ1-5; D is uncertain. The CDR3 consists of 14 residues. Germline V CDR1 and CDR2: DFQATT, SNEGSKA (reference sequence).

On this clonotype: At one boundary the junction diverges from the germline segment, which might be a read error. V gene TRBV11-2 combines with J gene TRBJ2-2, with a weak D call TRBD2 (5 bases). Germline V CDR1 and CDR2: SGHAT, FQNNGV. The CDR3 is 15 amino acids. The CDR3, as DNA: TGTGCCAGTAGCTTAGAGGGCAGAGTCACCGGGCAGCTGTTTTTT. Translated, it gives CASSLEGRVTGQLFF.

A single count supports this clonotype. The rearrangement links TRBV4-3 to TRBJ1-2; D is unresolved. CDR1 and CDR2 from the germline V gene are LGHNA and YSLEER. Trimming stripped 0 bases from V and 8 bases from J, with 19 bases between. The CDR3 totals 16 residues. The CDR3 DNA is TGCGCCAGCAGCCAAGATGTAGGATCGGCCGCGTGGGGCTACACCTTC. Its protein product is CASSQDVGSAAWGYTF.

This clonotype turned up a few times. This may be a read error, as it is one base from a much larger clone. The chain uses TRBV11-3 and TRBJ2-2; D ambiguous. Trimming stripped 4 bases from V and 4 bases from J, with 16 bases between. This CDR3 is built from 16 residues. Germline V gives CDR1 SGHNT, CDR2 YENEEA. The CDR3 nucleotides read TGTGCCAGCAGCTCTCCCGTCCTGCAAATCACCGGGGAGCTGTTTTTT. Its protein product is CASSSPVLQITGELFF.

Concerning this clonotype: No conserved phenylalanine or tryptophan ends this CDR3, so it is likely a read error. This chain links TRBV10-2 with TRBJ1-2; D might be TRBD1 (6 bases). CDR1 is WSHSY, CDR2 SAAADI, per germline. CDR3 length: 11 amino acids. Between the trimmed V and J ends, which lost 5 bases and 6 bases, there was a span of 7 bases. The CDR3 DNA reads TGCGCCAGCAGTTCAGGGGATGGCTACACCGTC. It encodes CASSSGDGYTV.

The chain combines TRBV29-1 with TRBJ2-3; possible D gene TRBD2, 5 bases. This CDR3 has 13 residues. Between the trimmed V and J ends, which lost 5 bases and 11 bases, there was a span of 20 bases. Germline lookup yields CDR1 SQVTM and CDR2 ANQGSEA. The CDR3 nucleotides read TGCAGCGTTCCACGGATAGGAGGAAATAGGCAGTATTTT. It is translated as CSVPRIGGNRQYF.

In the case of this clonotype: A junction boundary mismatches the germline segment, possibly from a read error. The CDR3 here is CASIYSSTGTIDEQYF. CDR3 in DNA: TGTGCCAGCATTTACTCGAGTACAGGGACGATCGACGAGCAGTACTTC. V gene TRBV6-2 or TRBV6-3 combines with J gene TRBJ2-7; possibly TRBD1 for D (6 bases). Germline values: CDR1 MNHEY, CDR2 SVGEGT. The CDR3 runs to 16 residues.

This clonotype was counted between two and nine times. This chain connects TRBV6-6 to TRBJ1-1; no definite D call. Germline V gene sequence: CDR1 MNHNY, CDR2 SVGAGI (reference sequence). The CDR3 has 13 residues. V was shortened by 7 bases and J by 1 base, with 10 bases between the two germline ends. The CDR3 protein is CASTPVQNTEAFF. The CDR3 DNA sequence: TGTGCCAGCACTCCTGTACAGAACACTGAAGCTTTCTTT.

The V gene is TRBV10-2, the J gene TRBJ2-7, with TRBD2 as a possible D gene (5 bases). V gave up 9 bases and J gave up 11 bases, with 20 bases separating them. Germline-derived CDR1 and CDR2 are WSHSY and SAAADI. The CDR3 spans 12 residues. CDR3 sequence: CASSDPDGPKYF. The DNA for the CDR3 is TGCGCCAGTAGCGACCCTGACGGGCCGAAGTACTTC.

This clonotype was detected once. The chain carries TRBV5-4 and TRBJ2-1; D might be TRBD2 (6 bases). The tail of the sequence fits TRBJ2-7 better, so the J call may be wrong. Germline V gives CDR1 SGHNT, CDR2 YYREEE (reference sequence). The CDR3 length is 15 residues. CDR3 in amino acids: CASSSRDFGRNEQYF. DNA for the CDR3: TGTGCCAGCAGCTCTCGGGACTTCGGGCGCAATGAGCAGTACTTC.

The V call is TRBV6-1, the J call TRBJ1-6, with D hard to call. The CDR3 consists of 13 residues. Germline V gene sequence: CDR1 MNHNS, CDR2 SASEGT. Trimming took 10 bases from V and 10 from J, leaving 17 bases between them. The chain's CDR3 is CANKARVESPLHF. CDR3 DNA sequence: TGTGCCAACAAGGCTAGGGTTGAGTCACCCCTCCACTTT.

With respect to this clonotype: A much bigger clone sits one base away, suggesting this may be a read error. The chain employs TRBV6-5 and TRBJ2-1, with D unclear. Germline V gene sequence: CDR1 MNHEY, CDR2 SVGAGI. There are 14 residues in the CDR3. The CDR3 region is CASRPGSSYNEQSF. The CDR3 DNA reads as TGTGCCAGCAGACCAGGCAGCTCCTACAATGAGCAGTCCTTC.

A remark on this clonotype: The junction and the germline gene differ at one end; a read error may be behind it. The CDR3 here is CPRSPGISGSGADTQYF. CDR3 in DNA: TGTCCCAGGAGTCCCGGGATTAGCGGGAGTGGGGCAGATACGCAGTATTTT. This rearrangement joins TRBV11-1 to TRBJ2-3, with 9 bases matching TRBD2. The CDR3 has 17 residues. Germline-derived CDR1 and CDR2 are SGHAT and FQDESV (reference sequence).

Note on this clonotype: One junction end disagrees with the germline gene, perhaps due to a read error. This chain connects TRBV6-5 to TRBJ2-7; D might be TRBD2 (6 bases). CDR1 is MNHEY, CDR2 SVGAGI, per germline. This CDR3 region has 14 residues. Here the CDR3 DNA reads TGTACCAGCAGGACCCCGCGGGACCCGTGGGAGCAGTACTTC. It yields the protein CTSRTPRDPWEQYF.

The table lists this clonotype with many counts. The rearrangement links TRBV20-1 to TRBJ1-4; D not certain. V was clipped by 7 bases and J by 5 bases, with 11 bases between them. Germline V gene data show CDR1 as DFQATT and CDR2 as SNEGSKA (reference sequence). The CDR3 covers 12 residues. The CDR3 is CSGRWGNEKLFF. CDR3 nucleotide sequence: TGCAGTGGGAGGTGGGGAAATGAAAAACTGTTTTTT.

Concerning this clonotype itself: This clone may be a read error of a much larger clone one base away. Here the CDR3 DNA reads TGCAGTGCTAGAGTCAGCATCGGAACGGGAGACGAGCAGTACTTC. Its protein product is CSARVSIGTGDEQYF. The chain is built from TRBV20-1 and TRBJ2-7; a possible D gene is TRBD2 (6 bases). V was cut by 1 base and J by 5 bases, with 18 bases left in between. Germline V gene sequence: CDR1 DFQATT, CDR2 SNEGSKA (reference sequence). CDR3 length: 15 amino acids.

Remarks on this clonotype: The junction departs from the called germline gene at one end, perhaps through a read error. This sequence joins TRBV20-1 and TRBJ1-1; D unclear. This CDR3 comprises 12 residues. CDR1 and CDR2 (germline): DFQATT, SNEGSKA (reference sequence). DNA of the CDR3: TGCAGTGCTAGACTCGACGGTCATGAAGCCTTCTTT. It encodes CSARLDGHEAFF.

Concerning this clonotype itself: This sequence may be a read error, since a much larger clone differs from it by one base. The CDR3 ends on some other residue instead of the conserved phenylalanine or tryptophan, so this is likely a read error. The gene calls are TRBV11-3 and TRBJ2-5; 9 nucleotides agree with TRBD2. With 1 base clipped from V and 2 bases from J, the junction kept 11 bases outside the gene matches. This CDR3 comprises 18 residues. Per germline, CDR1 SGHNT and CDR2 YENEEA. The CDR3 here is CASSLGAAGGLIQETQYL. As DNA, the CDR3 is TGTGCCAGCAGCTTAGGAGCGGCGGGGGGGCTAATTCAAGAGACCCAGTACCTC.

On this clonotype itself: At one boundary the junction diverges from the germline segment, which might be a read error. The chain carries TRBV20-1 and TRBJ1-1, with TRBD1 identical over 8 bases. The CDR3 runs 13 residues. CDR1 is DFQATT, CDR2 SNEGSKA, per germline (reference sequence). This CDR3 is CSAKTDRGTEVLF. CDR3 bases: TGCAGTGCTAAAACCGACAGGGGCACTGAAGTTTTATTT.

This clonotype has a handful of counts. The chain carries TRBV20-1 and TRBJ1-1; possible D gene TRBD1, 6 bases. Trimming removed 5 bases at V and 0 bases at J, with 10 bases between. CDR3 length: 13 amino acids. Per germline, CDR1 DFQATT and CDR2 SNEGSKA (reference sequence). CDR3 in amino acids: CSAQQGMNTEAFF. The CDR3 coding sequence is TGCAGTGCTCAGCAGGGGATGAACACTGAAGCTTTCTTT.

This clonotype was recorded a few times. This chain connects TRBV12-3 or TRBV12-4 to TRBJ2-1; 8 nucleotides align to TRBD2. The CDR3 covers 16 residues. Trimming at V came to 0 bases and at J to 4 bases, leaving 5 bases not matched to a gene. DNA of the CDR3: TGTGCCAGCAGTTTAGCGGCACTAGCGGTTTACAATGAGCAGTTCTTC. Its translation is CASSLAALAVYNEQFF.

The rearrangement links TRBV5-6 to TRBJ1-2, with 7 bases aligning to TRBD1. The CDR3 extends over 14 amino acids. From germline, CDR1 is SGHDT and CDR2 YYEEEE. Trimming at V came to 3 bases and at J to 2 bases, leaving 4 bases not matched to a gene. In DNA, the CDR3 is TGTGCCAGCAGCTGGGGACAGCTAAACTATGGCTACACCTTC. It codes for CASSWGQLNYGYTF.

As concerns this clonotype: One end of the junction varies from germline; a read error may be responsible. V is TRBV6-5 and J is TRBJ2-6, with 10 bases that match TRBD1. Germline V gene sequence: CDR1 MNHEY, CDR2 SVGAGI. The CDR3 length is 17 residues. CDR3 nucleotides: TGTGCCAGAAGTTTCGAGACAGGGGGCTCTGGGGCCAACGTCATGACCTTC. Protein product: CARSFETGGSGANVMTF.

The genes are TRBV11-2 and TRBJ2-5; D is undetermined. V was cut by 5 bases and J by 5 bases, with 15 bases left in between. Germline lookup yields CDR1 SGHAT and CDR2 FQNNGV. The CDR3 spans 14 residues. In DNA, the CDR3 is TGTGCCAGCAGCCGTACGCTTCGACGGGAGACCCAGTACTTC. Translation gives CASSRTLRRETQYF.

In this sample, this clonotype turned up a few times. The CDR3 is CASSQGMGGTTGELFF. The CDR3 DNA follows: TGCGCCAGCAGCCAAGGAATGGGTGGAACTACCGGGGAGCTGTTTTTT. The chain couples TRBV4-1 to TRBJ2-2, with unresolved D. The CDR3 is 16 residues long. Germline values: CDR1 MGHRA, CDR2 YSYEKL. Trimming removed 1 base at V and 5 bases at J, with 14 bases between.

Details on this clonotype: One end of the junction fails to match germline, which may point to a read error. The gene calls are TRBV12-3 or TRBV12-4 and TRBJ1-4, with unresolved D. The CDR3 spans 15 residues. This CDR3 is CANSIPKGVHEKLFF. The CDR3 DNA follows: TGTGCCAACAGTATCCCTAAGGGAGTTCATGAAAAACTGTTTTTT.

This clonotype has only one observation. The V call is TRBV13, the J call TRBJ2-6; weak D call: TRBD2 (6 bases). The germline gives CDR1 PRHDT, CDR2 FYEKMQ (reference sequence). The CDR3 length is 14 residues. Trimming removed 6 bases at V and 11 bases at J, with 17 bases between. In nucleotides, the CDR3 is TGTGCCAGCAGACCCATGGAGGGGTCTGACGTCCTGACTTTC. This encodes CASRPMEGSDVLTF.

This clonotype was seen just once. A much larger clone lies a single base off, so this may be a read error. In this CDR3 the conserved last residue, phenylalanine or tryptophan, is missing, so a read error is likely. This CDR3 reads CASSQDAAGVPNEQFL. For the CDR3, the DNA is TGTGCCAGCAGCCAAGATGCAGCGGGAGTCCCCAATGAGCAGTTCTTA. The genes are TRBV4-2 and TRBJ2-1; 8 positions match TRBD2. The trim removed 0 bases at V and 6 bases at J, leaving 7 bases unmatched. The CDR3 covers 16 residues. Germline V gene sequence: CDR1 LGHNA, CDR2 YNFKEQ.

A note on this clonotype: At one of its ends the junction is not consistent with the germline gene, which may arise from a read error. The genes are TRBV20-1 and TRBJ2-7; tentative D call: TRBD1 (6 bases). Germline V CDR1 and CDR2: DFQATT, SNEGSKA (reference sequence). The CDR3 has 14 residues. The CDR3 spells CSARESGDTYERFF. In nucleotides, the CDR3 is TGCAGTGCTAGAGAGTCAGGGGATACCTACGAGCGGTTCTTC.

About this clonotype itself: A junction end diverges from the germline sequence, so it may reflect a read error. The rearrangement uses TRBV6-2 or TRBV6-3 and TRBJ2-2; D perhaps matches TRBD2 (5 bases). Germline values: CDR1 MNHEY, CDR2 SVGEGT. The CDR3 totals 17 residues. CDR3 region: CASFATSTFINTGELLF. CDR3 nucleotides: TGTGCCAGCTTCGCGACATCTACATTCATAAACACCGGGGAGCTGTTATTT.

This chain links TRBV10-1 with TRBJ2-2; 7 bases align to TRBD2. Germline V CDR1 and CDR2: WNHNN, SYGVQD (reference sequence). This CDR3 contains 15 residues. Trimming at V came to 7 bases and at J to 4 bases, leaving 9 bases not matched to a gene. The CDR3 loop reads CASNDEGGVTGELFF. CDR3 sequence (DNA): TGCGCCAGCAATGATGAGGGAGGGGTCACCGGGGAGCTGTTTTTT.